The entry that follows covers one TCR beta chain sequence. This sample stems from a study of blood T cell repertoires in COVID-19. Study as a whole: Italy, Spain and the United States were the sources of the convalescent and acute COVID-19 samples. Sample material is recorded as cDNA or gDNA derived from T cells, B-cell-depleted T cells, or PBMCs.

The CDR3 has 17 residues. Germline lookup yields CDR1 PRHDT and CDR2 FYEKMQ (reference sequence). The trim removed 5 bases at V and 3 bases at J, leaving 11 bases unmatched. Sequencing was performed with immunoSEQ multiplex PCR; in TCRdb, only in-frame clones are kept and a portion is missing. Found here are about half a million clones, 70% to 90% of them singletons; the top ten hold about 3.2%. This chain uses TRBV13 with TRBJ1-2, with 11 bases lining up with TRBD1. The sequenced sample was peripheral blood. The receptor's source is a human donor in a cohort sampled during active COVID-19. CDR3 nucleotides: TGTGCCAGCAGCCGTATTCTCTCGGGACAGGGGGACTATGGCTACACCTTC. It codes for CASSRILSGQGDYGYTF.